Each of the 2 T cell receptor beta chains below was sequenced from the same sample in a study of cytomegalovirus exposure and HLA in healthy donors. PCR involved 60 Vbeta and 13 Jbeta primers. Only in-frame clones appear in the TCRdb table, and some are missing; sequencing was by immunoSEQ multiplex PCR. This table has roughly 110,000 clones, 70% to 80% appearing once. The sequencing input was PBMCs. These receptors originate from a boy aged 5-17 years in good health and CMV-seronegative.

In this sample, this clone turned up a few times. J is TRBJ2-2 and V is TRBV13; 7 bases are a match to TRBD2. This CDR3 is built from 16 residues. Per germline, CDR1 PRHDT and CDR2 FYEKMQ (reference sequence). The ends lost 5 bases at V and 4 bases at J; junction bases unmatched: 10. The CDR3 protein is CASSHPRLAGTGELFF. Written as DNA, the CDR3 is TGTGCCAGCAGCCACCCCAGACTAGCAGGCACCGGGGAGCTGTTTTTT.

The table lists this clone with a count of one. The rearrangement joins TRBV5-1 to TRBJ1-1; the D is unclear. V lost 4 bases, J lost 7 bases, and 20 bases lay in between. CDR3 length equals 15 residues. Germline V lookup: CDR1 SGHRS, CDR2 YFSETQ. The CDR3 nucleotides read TGCGCCAGCAGCCCTAACCCAGGCCGGGAGGGTGAAGCTTTCTTT. Amino acid sequence: CASSPNPGREGEAFF.